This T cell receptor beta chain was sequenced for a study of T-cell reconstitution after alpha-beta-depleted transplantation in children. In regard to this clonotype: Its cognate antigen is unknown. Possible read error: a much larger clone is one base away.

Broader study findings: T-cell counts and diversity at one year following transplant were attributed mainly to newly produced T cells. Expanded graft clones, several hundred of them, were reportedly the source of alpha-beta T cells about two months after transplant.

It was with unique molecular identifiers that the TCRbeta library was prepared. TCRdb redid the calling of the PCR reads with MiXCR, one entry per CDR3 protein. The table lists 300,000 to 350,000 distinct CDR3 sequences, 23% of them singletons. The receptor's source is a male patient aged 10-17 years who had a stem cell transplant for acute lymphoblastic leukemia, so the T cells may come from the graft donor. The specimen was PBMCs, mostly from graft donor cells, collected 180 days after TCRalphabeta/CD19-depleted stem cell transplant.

The CDR3 coding sequence is TGCAGCGTTCAACGGACGGTCAACACTAAAGCTTTCTTT. It is translated as CSVQRTVNTKAFF. V is TRBV29-1 and J is TRBJ1-1; no clear D gene. The germline gives CDR1 SQVTM, CDR2 ANQGSEA. This CDR3 spans 13 amino acids. The full variable domain, completed using reference TRBV29-1 and TRBJ1-1, is SAVISQKPSRDICQRGTSLTIQCQVDSQVTMMFWYRQQPGQSLTLIATANQGSEATYESGFVIDKFPISRPNLTFSTLTVSNMSPEDSSIYLCSVQRTVNTKAFFGQGTRLTVV.